A single sample is the source of the 15 T cell receptor beta chains below, sequenced in a study of cytomegalovirus exposure and HLA in healthy donors. Produced via immunoSEQ multiplex PCR; TCRdb's table is partial and in-frame only. The sample carries 150,000 to 200,000 clones, roughly 80% recorded once. Sequencing was done on a sample of PBMCs. These receptors were obtained from a young man in good health and CMV-seropositive.

This clone has a handful of counts. The chain carries TRBV19 and TRBJ1-2; 8 bases match TRBD1. The CDR3 contains 16 residues. Germline assignment: CDR1 LNHDA and CDR2 SQIVND (reference sequence). The trim removed 7 bases at V and 4 bases at J, leaving 14 bases unmatched. CDR3 loop: CASTLDREEEIYGYTF. CDR3 DNA: TGTGCCAGTACCCTGGACAGGGAAGAGGAGATCTATGGCTACACCTTC.

The chain recombines TRBV7-8 with TRBJ2-3, with 8 bases lining up with TRBD1. Germline loops: CDR1 SGHVS, CDR2 FQNEAQ. There are 17 residues in the CDR3. V lost 2 bases to trimming and J lost 2 bases; unmatched junction nucleotides: 9. The CDR3 loop is CASSLTDRAYITDTQYF. CDR3 DNA: TGTGCCAGCAGCTTAACGGACAGGGCATACATCACAGATACGCAGTATTTT.

The genes are TRBV7-2 and TRBJ2-1, with 11 bases matching TRBD2. The CDR3 runs to 19 residues. Trimming removed 2 bases from V and 4 bases from J; junction bases left unmatched: 13. Per germline, CDR1 SGHTA and CDR2 FQGNSA. The CDR3 nucleotides are TGTGCCAGCAGCTTAAGAGGGGGTACCGGGACTAGCGGATACAATGAGCAGTTCTTC. The encoded protein is CASSLRGGTGTSGYNEQFF.

V and J are TRBV27 and TRBJ2-5; TRBD2 is a possible D gene (6 bases). Per germline, CDR1 MNHEY and CDR2 SMNVEV (reference sequence). The ends were cut back, 6 bases at V and 1 base at J, with 15 bases in the middle. This CDR3 spans 15 amino acids. The CDR3 DNA reads as TGTGCCAGCAGCCCCGTGGGCGGGATCCAAGAGACCCAGTACTTC. Its protein is CASSPVGGIQETQYF.

The chain combines TRBV30 with TRBJ1-3; D remains unclear. The CDR3 sequence is 13 residues long. V lost 2 bases and J lost 1, with 6 bases in between. Germline loops: CDR1 GTSNPN, CDR2 SVGIG (reference sequence). The CDR3 loop reads CAWSPGSGNTIYF. The CDR3 DNA is TGTGCCTGGAGTCCCGGGTCTGGAAACACCATATATTTT.

The chain couples TRBV5-6 to TRBJ1-1; 9 nucleotides line up with TRBD1. The CDR3 sequence is 14 residues long. The V gene end was trimmed by 5 bases and the J gene end by 11 bases; junction bases not matched to a gene: 13. Germline assignment: CDR1 SGHDT and CDR2 YYEEEE. CDR3 sequence: CASRSQGAQGPAFF. CDR3 coding DNA: TGTGCCAGCAGGTCACAGGGGGCGCAGGGACCCGCTTTCTTT.

The CDR3 sequence: CASSPGTGYQPQHF. The CDR3, as DNA: TGTGCCAGCAGCCCCGGGACAGGATATCAGCCCCAGCATTTT. V usage is TRBV28 and J usage is TRBJ1-5; 8 bases map to TRBD1. Germline V CDR1 and CDR2: MDHEN, SYDVKM. This CDR3 is 14 amino acids long. Unmatched junction bases numbered 6, after V lost 6 bases and J lost 5 bases.

The V and J genes are TRBV19 and TRBJ2-7, with a weak D call TRBD1 (5 bases). The CDR3 covers 14 residues. Germline-derived CDR1 and CDR2 are LNHDA and SQIVND (reference sequence). Deletions cut 5 bases from V and 4 bases from J, with 15 bases between. The CDR3 here is CASSVKGVLYEQYF. Here the CDR3 DNA reads TGTGCCAGTAGTGTAAAAGGGGTGCTGTACGAGCAGTACTTC.

The chain combines TRBV7-2 with TRBJ2-2, with a possible D match to TRBD2 (7 bases). Trimming took off 2 bases at V and 4 bases at J, with 14 bases between the two ends. The germline V gene encodes CDR1 SGHTA and CDR2 FQGNSA. CDR3 length equals 16 residues. The CDR3 nucleotides read TGTGCCAGCAGCTTACTGGCGGGGGCCCCCACCGGGGAGCTGTTTTTT. This codes for CASSLLAGAPTGELFF.

The chain uses TRBV19 and TRBJ2-5; 7 nucleotides match TRBD1. The trim removed 6 bases at V and 5 bases at J, leaving 9 bases unmatched. Germline CDR1 LNHDA, CDR2 SQIVND (reference sequence). This CDR3 has 14 residues. Written as DNA, the CDR3 is TGTGCCAGTAGCGGGACAGCCTCCGGGGAGACCCAGTACTTC. It translates to CASSGTASGETQYF.

A single count supports this clone. One end of the junction fails to match germline, which may point to a read error. Other DNA sequences of this sample code for an identical CDR3. The chain couples TRBV29-1 to TRBJ2-5, with 10 bases fitting TRBD1. CDR3 length: 14 amino acids. Germline V gives CDR1 SQVTM, CDR2 ANQGSEA. The CDR3 nucleotides read TGCAGCGTTGTGGGACAGGGGTTCTTGGAGACTCAGTACTTC. It encodes CSVVGQGFLETQYF.

This clone was seen a handful of times. This sequence joins TRBV9 and TRBJ1-1, with unresolved D. Germline assignment: CDR1 SGDLS and CDR2 YYNGEE. V dropped 0 bases and J dropped 3 bases, with 12 bases sitting between them. The CDR3 sequence is 15 residues long. The CDR3 protein is CASSVATGLDTEAFF. CDR3 DNA: TGTGCCAGCAGCGTAGCTACGGGGTTGGACACTGAAGCTTTCTTT.

CDR3 nucleotides: TGCAGCTTCGCGCGGACAGGGAGCTCCTACGAGCAGTACTTC. Its translation: CSFARTGSSYEQYF. This chain connects TRBV29-1 to TRBJ2-7; 8 bases match TRBD1. V trimming: 8 bases; J trimming: 0 bases; junction bases outside the gene matches: 9. This CDR3 contains 14 residues. CDR1 is SQVTM, CDR2 ANQGSEA, per germline.

CDR3 loop: CATSENTEAFF. DNA of the CDR3: TGTGCCACCTCAGAGAACACTGAAGCTTTCTTT. This chain joins TRBV19 and TRBJ1-1; no clear D gene. Germline V gene data show CDR1 as LNHDA and CDR2 as SQIVND (reference sequence). The germline V and J ends were trimmed by 10 bases and 1 base, with 7 bases remaining between them. The CDR3 sequence is 11 residues long.

The genes are TRBV4-3 and TRBJ1-2; a weak D match, TRBD1 (5 bases). V dropped 1 base and J dropped 4 bases, with 16 bases sitting between them. This CDR3 region has 16 residues. Germline assignment: CDR1 LGHNA and CDR2 YSLEER. CDR3 sequence: CASSQVPPDSVYGYTF. As DNA, the CDR3 is TGCGCCAGCAGCCAAGTTCCCCCTGACAGTGTCTATGGCTACACCTTC.